This T cell receptor beta chain was obtained from a study of T-cell memory formation after mild COVID-19. Study as a whole: Clusters of TCRs were largely donor specific. General study findings and limits: Whether day 37 second-wave clones are SARS-CoV-2-specific was not confirmed. Most CD4+ clones that shrank were in CM and EM, while CD8+ ones turned up in EMRA.

In germline, CDR1 is LGHDT, CDR2 YNNKEL (reference sequence). The length of the CDR3 is 12 residues. Trimming took off 3 bases at V and 3 bases at J, with 6 bases between the two ends. Regarding this clonotype: Its target is unknown.

5'RACE with constant-segment primers built TCRalpha and TCRbeta cDNA libraries with UMIs. TCRdb reanalysed the 5' RACE reads using MiXCR and keeps one entry per CDR3 protein. The sample has approximately 440,000 distinct CDR3 sequences, 15% to 25% seen once. The TCR comes from an adult woman who had mild COVID-19 (a few samples of this study predate the infection). Cell type and time point are not known. The sample consisted of PBMCs or a T cell subset sorted from them (not recorded which). V is TRBV3-1 and J is TRBJ2-7; no reliable D call. CDR3 residues: CASSQGYYEQYF. DNA for the CDR3: TGTGCCAGCAGCCAGGGGTACTACGAGCAGTACTTC.